This TCR beta chain was captured in a study of prognosis after radiotherapy for stage I lung cancer. Genomic DNA served as the source from which two-round multiplex PCR generated TCR beta CDR3 amplicons. Used in first-round PCR were primers specific to each TRBV and TRBJ gene. TCRdb processed the multiplex PCR reads anew with MiXCR; each CDR3 protein has one entry. The sample has 11,000 to 15,000 distinct CDR3 sequences; 50% to 60% are singletons. With respect to this clonotype: One junction end does not reproduce the germline sequence, and a read error may be involved.

The CDR3 has 18 residues. CDR1 and CDR2 from the germline V gene are LNHDA and SQIVND (reference sequence). The sequence came from a donor aged 50 or older with non-small cell lung cancer. The V gene is TRBV19, the J gene TRBJ2-3; TRBD2 matches 8 bases. This sample comprised PBMCs, obtained before or after stereotactic body radiation therapy (not recorded which). CDR3 sequence reads: CASSIMVGRAGFRDMQYF. The CDR3 DNA reads as TGTGCCAGTAGTATAATGGTCGGGAGGGCTGGTTTCAGAGATATGCAGTATTTT.